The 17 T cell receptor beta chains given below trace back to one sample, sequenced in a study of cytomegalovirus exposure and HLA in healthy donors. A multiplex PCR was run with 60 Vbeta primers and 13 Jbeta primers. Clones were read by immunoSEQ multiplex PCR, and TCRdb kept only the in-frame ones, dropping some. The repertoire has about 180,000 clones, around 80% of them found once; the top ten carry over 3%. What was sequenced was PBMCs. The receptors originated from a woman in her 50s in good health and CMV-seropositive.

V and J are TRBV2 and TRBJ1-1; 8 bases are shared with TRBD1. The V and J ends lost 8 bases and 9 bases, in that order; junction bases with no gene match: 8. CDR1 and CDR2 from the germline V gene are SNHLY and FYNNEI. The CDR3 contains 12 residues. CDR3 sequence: CASVGTGLQAFF. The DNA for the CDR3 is TGTGCCAGCGTGGGGACAGGACTCCAAGCTTTCTTT.

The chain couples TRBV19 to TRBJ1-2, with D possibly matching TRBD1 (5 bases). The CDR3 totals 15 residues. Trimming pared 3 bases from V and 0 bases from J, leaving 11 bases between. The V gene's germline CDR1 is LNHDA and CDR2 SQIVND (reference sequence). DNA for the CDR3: TGTGCCAGTAGTATCAGGGCGGCTACTAACTATGGCTACACCTTC. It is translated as CASSIRAATNYGYTF.

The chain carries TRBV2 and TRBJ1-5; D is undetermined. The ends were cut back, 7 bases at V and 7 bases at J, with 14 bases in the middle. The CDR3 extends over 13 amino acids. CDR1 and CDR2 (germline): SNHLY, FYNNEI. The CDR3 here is CASKEEKEQPQHF. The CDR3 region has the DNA TGTGCCAGCAAGGAAGAGAAGGAGCAGCCCCAGCATTTT.

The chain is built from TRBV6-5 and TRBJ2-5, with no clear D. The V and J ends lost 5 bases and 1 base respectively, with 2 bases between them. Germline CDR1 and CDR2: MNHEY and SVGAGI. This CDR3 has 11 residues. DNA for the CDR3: TGTGCCAGCAGTCTCCAAGAGACCCAGTACTTC. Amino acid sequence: CASSLQETQYF.

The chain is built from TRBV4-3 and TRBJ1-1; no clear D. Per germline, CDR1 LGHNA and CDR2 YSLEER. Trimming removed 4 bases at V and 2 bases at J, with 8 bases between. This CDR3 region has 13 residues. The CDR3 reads CASSRGPNTEAFF. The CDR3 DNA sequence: TGCGCCAGCAGCCGAGGTCCTAACACTGAAGCTTTCTTT.

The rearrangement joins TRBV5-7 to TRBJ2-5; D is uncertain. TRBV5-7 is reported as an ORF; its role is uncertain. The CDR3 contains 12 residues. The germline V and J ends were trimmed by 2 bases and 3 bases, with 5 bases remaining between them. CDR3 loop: CASSFSEETQYF. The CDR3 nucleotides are TGTGCCAGCAGCTTCTCAGAAGAGACCCAGTACTTC.

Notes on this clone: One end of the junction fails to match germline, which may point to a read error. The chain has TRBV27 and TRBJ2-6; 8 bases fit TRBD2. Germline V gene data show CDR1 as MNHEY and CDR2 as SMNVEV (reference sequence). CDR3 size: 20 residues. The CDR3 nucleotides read TGTGCCAGCAGTCCCCGCGTGGGGGGGGGCGGGAGGACTGGGGCCAACGGCCTGACTTTC. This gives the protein CASSPRVGGGGRTGANGLTF.

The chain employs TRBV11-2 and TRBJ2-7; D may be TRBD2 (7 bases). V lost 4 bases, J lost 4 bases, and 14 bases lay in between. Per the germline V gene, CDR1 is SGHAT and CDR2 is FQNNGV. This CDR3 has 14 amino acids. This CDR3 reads CASSWRGGGYEQYF. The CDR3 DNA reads TGTGCCAGCAGCTGGAGGGGAGGGGGGTACGAGCAGTACTTC.

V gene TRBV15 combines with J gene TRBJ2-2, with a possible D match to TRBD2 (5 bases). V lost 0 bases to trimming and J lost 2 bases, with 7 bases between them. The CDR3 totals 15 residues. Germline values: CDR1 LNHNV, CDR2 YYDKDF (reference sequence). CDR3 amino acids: CATSRDPGNTGELFF. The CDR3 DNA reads TGTGCCACCAGCAGAGATCCGGGAAACACCGGGGAGCTGTTTTTT.

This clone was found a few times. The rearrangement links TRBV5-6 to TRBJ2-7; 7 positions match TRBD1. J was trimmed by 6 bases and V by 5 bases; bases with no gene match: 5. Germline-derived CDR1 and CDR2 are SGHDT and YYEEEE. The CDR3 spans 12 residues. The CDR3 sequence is CASRHTGAEQYF. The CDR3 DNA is TGTGCCAGCAGACATACAGGGGCCGAGCAGTACTTC.

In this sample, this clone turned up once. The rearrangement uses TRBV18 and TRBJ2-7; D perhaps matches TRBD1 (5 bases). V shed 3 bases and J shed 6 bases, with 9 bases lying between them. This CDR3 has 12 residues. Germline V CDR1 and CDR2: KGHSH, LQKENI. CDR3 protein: CASSPDSSEQYF. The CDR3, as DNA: TGTGCCAGCTCACCCGACAGTTCCGAGCAGTACTTC. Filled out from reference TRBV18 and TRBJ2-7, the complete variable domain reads NAGVMQNPRHLVRRRGQEARLRCSPMKGHSHVYWYRQLPEEGLKFMVYLQKENIIDESGMPKERFSAEFPKEGPSILRIQQVVRGDSAAYFCASSPDSSEQYFGPGTRLTVT.

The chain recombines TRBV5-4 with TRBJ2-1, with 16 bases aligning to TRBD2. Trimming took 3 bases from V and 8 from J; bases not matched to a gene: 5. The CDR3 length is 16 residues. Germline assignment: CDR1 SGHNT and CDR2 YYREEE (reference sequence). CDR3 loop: CASSSGLAGGQYEQFF. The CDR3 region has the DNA TGTGCCAGCAGCTCGGGACTAGCGGGGGGGCAATATGAGCAGTTCTTC.

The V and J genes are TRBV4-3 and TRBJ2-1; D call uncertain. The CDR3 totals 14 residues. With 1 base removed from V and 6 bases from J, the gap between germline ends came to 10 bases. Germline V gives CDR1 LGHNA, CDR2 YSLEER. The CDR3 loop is CASSQGSSPNEQFF. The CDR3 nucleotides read TGCGCCAGCAGCCAAGGGAGTAGTCCCAATGAGCAGTTCTTC.

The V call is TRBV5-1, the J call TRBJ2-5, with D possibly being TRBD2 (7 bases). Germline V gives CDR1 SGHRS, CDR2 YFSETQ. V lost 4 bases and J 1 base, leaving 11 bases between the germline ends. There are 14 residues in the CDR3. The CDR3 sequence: CASSPGGSQETQYF. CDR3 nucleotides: TGCGCCAGCAGCCCGGGGGGCAGCCAAGAGACCCAGTACTTC.

CDR3 region: CASRVGASTDTQYF. The CDR3 nucleotides are TGCGCCAGCAGAGTGGGAGCTAGCACAGATACGCAGTATTTT. The chain carries TRBV5-1 and TRBJ2-3; D is possibly TRBD2 (5 bases). The CDR3 is 14 amino acids. V was pared by 5 bases and J by 0 bases, with 10 bases between. CDR1 and CDR2 (germline): SGHRS, YFSETQ. The complete variable domain, with remaining parts taken from reference TRBV5-1 and TRBJ2-3, reads KAGVTQTPRYLIKTRGQQVTLSCSPISGHRSVSWYQQTPGQGLQFLFEYFSETQRNKGNFPGRFSGRQFSNSRSEMNVSTLELGDSALYLCASRVGASTDTQYFGPGTRLTVL.

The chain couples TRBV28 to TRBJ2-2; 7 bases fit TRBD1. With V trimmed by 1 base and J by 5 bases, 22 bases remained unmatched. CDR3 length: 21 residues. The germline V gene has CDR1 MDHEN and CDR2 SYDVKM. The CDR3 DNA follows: TGTGCCAGCAGTTTATTTTGGTCGTGGACAGGAAGTGAAGGGGCTACCGGGGAGCTGTTTTTT. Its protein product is CASSLFWSWTGSEGATGELFF.

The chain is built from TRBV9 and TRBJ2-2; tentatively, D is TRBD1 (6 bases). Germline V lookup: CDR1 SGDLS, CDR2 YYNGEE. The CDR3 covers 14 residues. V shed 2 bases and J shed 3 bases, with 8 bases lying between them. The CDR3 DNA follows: TGTGCCAGCAGCGTGGCAGGGGACACCGGGGAGCTGTTTTTT. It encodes CASSVAGDTGELFF.